The clone carrying this T cell receptor (beta chain) was picked up one time. The antigen is unknown. The source of the sample is a study of OX40 agonist ivuxolimab in advanced cancers. Study as a whole: Ivuxolimab, which is an agonistic anti-OX40 (CD134) antibody, was administered to the patients. Each dose-escalation patient presented with hepatocellular carcinoma, melanoma, renal cell or head and neck cancer. The study, taken as a whole, reports: Researchers did not establish what antigens the expanded peripheral T cells target.

The method was immunoSEQ multiplex PCR; TCRdb's version includes in-frame clones alone and lacks a portion of them. The sample includes approximately 74,000 clones, approximately 92% of them seen just once. V was pared by 5 bases and J by 9 bases, with 4 bases of the junction left unmatched. Germline lookup yields CDR1 SEHNR and CDR2 FQNEAQ (reference sequence). The CDR3 length is 12 residues. The sequence was obtained from an adult with an advanced solid tumor such as melanoma, head and neck, liver or kidney cancer. The chain uses TRBV7-9 and TRBJ2-1; 7 nucleotides agree with TRBD1. Here the sequenced sample was CD4+ or CD8+ T cells sorted from blood, taken in a trial of the OX40 agonist ivuxolimab. The CDR3 here is CASSHPGGEQFF. As DNA, the CDR3 is TGTGCCAGCAGCCATCCAGGGGGTGAGCAGTTCTTC.